These 32 T cell receptor beta chains originate from one sample sequenced in a study of blood T cell repertoires in COVID-19. Repertoires were generated with immunoSEQ multiplex PCR, while TCRdb's copy carries only in-frame clones and drops some. There are a few hundred thousand clones in the sample; around 89% occur only once, and approximately 1.7% lies in the top ten. Specimen: peripheral blood. The source is a man aged 70-80 years with acute or convalescent COVID-19.

V gene TRBV7-3 combines with J gene TRBJ2-1; TRBD2 agrees at 7 bases. CDR1 and CDR2 (germline): SGHTA, FQGTGA. Trimming cost V 5 bases and J 7 bases; bases outside gene matches: 14. The CDR3 contains 16 residues. CDR3 sequence reads: CASSPAGTTFGNEQFF. The CDR3, as DNA: TGTGCCAGCAGCCCCGCCGGGACTACGTTTGGGAATGAGCAGTTCTTC.

This chain joins TRBV11-2 and TRBJ2-1; the match to TRBD2 covers 7 bases. The V gene end was trimmed by 0 bases and the J gene end by 6 bases; junction bases not matched to a gene: 8. Per the germline V gene, CDR1 is SGHAT and CDR2 is FQNNGV. This CDR3 is built from 16 residues. This chain's CDR3 is CASSLEGTTTFNEQFF. The CDR3 coding sequence is TGTGCCAGCAGCTTAGAAGGGACTACGACGTTCAATGAGCAGTTCTTC.

The chain links TRBV5-1 to TRBJ2-7, with D perhaps TRBD2 (5 bases). With 2 bases removed from V and 2 bases from J, the gap between germline ends came to 14 bases. The CDR3 is 15 residues long. CDR1 is SGHRS, CDR2 YFSETQ, per germline. The CDR3 DNA reads as TGCGCCAGCAGCTTCGGGAACCCCATGACCTACGAGCAGTACTTC. Its translation is CASSFGNPMTYEQYF.

As concerns this clone: Other DNA sequences in this specimen translate into the identical CDR3. V and J are TRBV18 and TRBJ2-7, with 9 bases matching TRBD1. The V gene's germline CDR1 is KGHSH and CDR2 LQKENI. J gave up 4 bases and V 3 bases, and 4 bases lay outside the gene matches. The CDR3 has 14 residues. CDR3 sequence: CASSPGTGLYEQYF. The DNA of the CDR3 is TGTGCCAGCTCACCCGGGACAGGGTTATACGAGCAGTACTTC.

The chain joins TRBV9 to TRBJ2-2; the match to TRBD2 covers 7 bases. CDR1 is SGDLS and CDR2 is YYNGEE in the germline V gene. This CDR3 spans 15 amino acids. V lost 4 bases, J lost 3 bases, and 6 bases stayed unmatched. CDR3 nucleotide sequence: TGTGCCAGCAGCCACGGGGGGAGAGACACCGGGGAGCTGTTTTTT. Protein: CASSHGGRDTGELFF. The variable domain in full, with the rest retrieved from reference TRBV9 and TRBJ2-2, is DSGVTQTPKHLITATGQRVTLRCSPRSGDLSVYWYQQSLDQGLQFLIQYYNGEERAKGNILERFSAQQFPDLHSELNLSSLELGDSALYFCASSHGGRDTGELFFGEGSRLTVL.

The chain joins TRBV20-1 to TRBJ2-1, with 7 bases aligning to TRBD2. In germline, CDR1 is DFQATT, CDR2 SNEGSKA (reference sequence). This CDR3 region has 16 residues. The ends lost 3 bases at V and 2 bases at J; junction bases unmatched: 10. CDR3 sequence (DNA): TGCAGTGCTAGTAGCCCGCTAGCGGAAACCTACAATGAGCAGTTCTTC. As protein: CSASSPLAETYNEQFF.

The CDR3 is CASSAGLAGGETQYF. The CDR3 bases are TGTGCCAGCAGCGCGGGACTAGCGGGAGGAGAGACCCAGTACTTC. This chain links TRBV5-4 with TRBJ2-5, with 15 bases aligning to TRBD2. Trimming at V came to 4 bases and at J to 4 bases, leaving 2 bases not matched to a gene. This CDR3 spans 15 amino acids. Germline V CDR1 and CDR2: SGHNT, YYREEE (reference sequence).

The chain recombines TRBV30 with TRBJ2-7; 12 bases fit TRBD2. The CDR3 covers 13 residues. The V and J ends lost 6 bases and 3 bases, in that order; junction bases with no gene match: 3. CDR1 is GTSNPN and CDR2 is SVGIG in the germline V gene (reference sequence). DNA for the CDR3: TGTGCCTGTCAGACTAGCGGGAGCTACGAGCAGTACTTC. Translation gives CACQTSGSYEQYF.

Remarks on this clone: The sample has other DNA sequences that encode this CDR3 too. CDR3 residues: CASSGTGLGNQPQHF. The CDR3 bases are TGTGCCAGCAGTGGGACAGGGTTGGGTAATCAGCCCCAGCATTTT. The chain employs TRBV2 and TRBJ1-5, with 8 bases that match TRBD1. Germline V lookup: CDR1 SNHLY, CDR2 FYNNEI. CDR3 length: 15 amino acids. Trimming cost V 4 bases and J 4 bases; bases outside gene matches: 6.

V and J are TRBV28 and TRBJ2-5; D not certain. Trimming cost V 5 bases and J 2 bases, with 6 bases left between them. Germline lookup yields CDR1 MDHEN and CDR2 SYDVKM. The CDR3 sequence is 12 residues long. The DNA for the CDR3 is TGTGCCAGCAGTGATAGTCAAGAGACCCAGTACTTC. As protein: CASSDSQETQYF.

The rearrangement joins TRBV7-9 to TRBJ2-7; 9 nucleotides match TRBD1. The germline gives CDR1 SEHNR, CDR2 FQNEAQ (reference sequence). V lost 4 bases to trimming and J lost 2 bases; unmatched junction nucleotides: 3. The CDR3 runs 14 residues. The CDR3 DNA is TGTGCCAGCAGCTGGACAGGGGATACCTACGAGCAGTACTTC. Protein sequence: CASSWTGDTYEQYF.

The J gene is TRBJ1-5, the V gene TRBV18; D possibly corresponds to TRBD1 (5 bases). V shed 9 bases and J shed 2 bases, with 20 bases lying between them. This CDR3 has 16 amino acids. Germline loops: CDR1 KGHSH, CDR2 LQKENI. The CDR3 sequence is CASTLLLGGGNQPQHF. DNA of the CDR3: TGTGCCAGTACCCTATTATTGGGGGGAGGCAATCAGCCCCAGCATTTT.

The gene calls are TRBV30 and TRBJ1-1; a possible D gene is TRBD1 (6 bases). V dropped 3 bases and J dropped 1 base, with 9 bases sitting between them. CDR3 length: 13 residues. Per germline, CDR1 GTSNPN and CDR2 SVGIG (reference sequence). The CDR3 DNA is TGTGCCTGGAGCGGACAGAAGAACACTGAAGCTTTCTTT. Translating it yields CAWSGQKNTEAFF. Full variable domain (missing parts from reference TRBV30 and TRBJ1-1): SQTIHQWPATLVQPVGSPLSLECTVEGTSNPNLYWYRQAAGRGLQLLFYSVGIGQISSEVPQNLSASRPQDRQFILSSKKLLLSDSGFYLCAWSGQKNTEAFFGQGTRLTVV.

The rearrangement joins TRBV3-1 (or the pseudogene TRBV3-2) to TRBJ1-2, with a tentative D call TRBD1 (5 bases). Germline V gives CDR1 LGHDT, CDR2 YNNKEL (reference sequence). Trimming stripped 7 bases from V and 8 bases from J, with 14 bases between. The CDR3 extends over 12 amino acids. CDR3 in DNA: TGTGCCAGCACCCAGTGGGGGGAAGGCTACACCTTC. It yields the protein CASTQWGEGYTF.

In its sample, this clone is medium-sized (0.01 to 0.1%). The chain employs TRBV20-1 and TRBJ2-7; weak D call: TRBD2 (5 bases). Germline V gene sequence: CDR1 DFQATT, CDR2 SNEGSKA (reference sequence). V lost 7 bases and J lost 3, with 10 bases in between. CDR3 length: 11 amino acids. This CDR3 is CSGRTDYEQYF. The CDR3 nucleotides are TGCAGTGGACGGACTGACTACGAGCAGTACTTC.

This clone showed up just once. The chain couples TRBV6-6 to TRBJ1-1; a weak D match, TRBD1 (5 bases). This CDR3 is 12 amino acids long. V gave up 6 bases and J gave up 11 bases, with 16 bases separating them. Germline-derived CDR1 and CDR2 are MNHNY and SVGAGI (reference sequence). The CDR3 DNA is TGTGCCAGCAGGACGGGGGGGGATATGGCTTTCTTT. Translated, it gives CASRTGGDMAFF.

The chain has TRBV6-5 and TRBJ2-7; tentatively, D is TRBD2 (6 bases). V lost 4 bases and J 3 bases, leaving 13 bases between the germline ends. Germline V gives CDR1 MNHEY, CDR2 SVGAGI. This CDR3 has 14 amino acids. CDR3 bases: TGTGCCAGCAGTTTTTCTCGGAGGGGCTACGAGCAGTACTTC. It specifies CASSFSRRGYEQYF.

This clone came up once. At one of its ends the junction is not consistent with the germline gene, which may arise from a read error. This sequence joins TRBV7-7 and TRBJ2-5; TRBD2 is a possible D gene (6 bases). This CDR3 is built from 16 residues. Germline V CDR1 and CDR2: SSHAT, FNYEAQ (reference sequence). The CDR3 bases are TGTGCTAGCAGCCCGCTTGGGGGGACCTACCAAGAGACCCAGTACTTC. This gives the protein CASSPLGGTYQETQYF.

Concerning this clone: The sample contains more than one DNA sequence encoding this CDR3. The V call is TRBV2, the J call TRBJ1-2, with D possibly TRBD1 on 5 matching bases. V lost 4 bases, J lost 7 bases, and 7 bases lay in between. The CDR3 runs 11 residues. The germline V gene encodes CDR1 SNHLY and CDR2 FYNNEI. The DNA for the CDR3 is TGTGCCAGCAGTGCGGGGGGTGGCTACACCTTC. This codes for CASSAGGGYTF.

This chain joins TRBV5-1 and TRBJ2-5; 8 bases agree with TRBD2. The J segment lost 3 bases and the V segment lost 4 bases, leaving 5 bases of the junction unmatched. The germline V gene has CDR1 SGHRS and CDR2 YFSETQ. This CDR3 region has 14 residues. CDR3 sequence: CASSSGSVEETQYF. The CDR3 DNA sequence: TGCGCCAGCAGCAGCGGGAGTGTAGAAGAGACCCAGTACTTC.

CDR3 sequence reads: CASSPGLASETQYF. The CDR3 DNA sequence: TGTGCCAGCAGCCCGGGACTAGCATCCGAGACCCAGTACTTC. This chain links TRBV11-2 with TRBJ2-5; 9 bases line up with TRBD2. V was pared by 5 bases and J by 5 bases, with 6 bases of the junction left unmatched. Germline CDR1 SGHAT, CDR2 FQNNGV. The CDR3 is 14 amino acids.

The chain couples TRBV12-3 or TRBV12-4 to TRBJ2-1, with D possibly TRBD2 on 6 matching bases. The CDR3 extends over 12 amino acids. Trimming stripped 6 bases from V and 4 bases from J, with 7 bases between. CDR3 sequence (DNA): TGTGCCAGCAGCGGGGGTTACAATGAGCAGTTCTTC. Encoded protein: CASSGGYNEQFF.

This clone appeared a few times. V and J are TRBV7-2 and TRBJ2-1; a possible D gene is TRBD2 (5 bases). V shed 1 base and J shed 9 bases, with 16 bases lying between them. The CDR3 contains 15 residues. Germline CDR1 is SGHTA and CDR2 is FQGNSA. This CDR3 reads CASSLGGNSVFEQFF. CDR3 DNA sequence: TGTGCCAGCAGCTTAGGGGGAAATAGCGTATTTGAGCAGTTCTTC.

This clone turned up a few times. The chain couples TRBV12-3 or TRBV12-4 to TRBJ2-2; maybe TRBD2 (6 bases). V was shortened by 6 bases and J by 3 bases, with 8 bases between the two germline ends. The CDR3 covers 13 residues. This CDR3 is CASRTGDTGELFF. CDR3 in DNA: TGTGCCAGCAGGACGGGAGACACCGGGGAGCTGTTTTTT.

The chain has TRBV7-9 and TRBJ1-1; 7 bases are a match to TRBD1. Germline CDR1 and CDR2: SEHNR and FQNEAQ (reference sequence). CDR3 length: 15 amino acids. V lost 5 bases, J lost 1 base, and 7 bases stayed unmatched. CDR3 sequence: CASSLRTGQNTEAFF. CDR3 in DNA: TGTGCCAGCAGCCTCCGGACAGGACAGAACACTGAAGCTTTCTTT.

Only one count was recorded for this clone. The chain employs TRBV7-9 and TRBJ2-5, with TRBD2 matching 8 bases. Losses at the gene ends were 7 bases for V and 3 bases for J; bases not matched to a gene: 7. The CDR3 loop spans 14 amino acids. CDR1 is SEHNR, CDR2 FQNEAQ, per germline (reference sequence). The CDR3: CASTPGAGEETQYF. DNA of the CDR3: TGTGCCAGCACCCCGGGAGCGGGAGAAGAGACCCAGTACTTC.

This chain connects TRBV10-3 to TRBJ1-6; the match to TRBD1 covers 9 bases. CDR1 is ENHRY and CDR2 is SYGVKD in the germline V gene. CDR3 length equals 13 residues. V was clipped by 4 bases and J by 9 bases; unmatched bases: 1. The CDR3 DNA sequence: TGTGCCATCAGTGGACAGGGGGGTTCACCCCTCCACTTT. It specifies CAISGQGGSPLHF.

The chain uses TRBV2 and TRBJ2-7, with D maybe TRBD2 (6 bases). From germline, CDR1 is SNHLY and CDR2 FYNNEI. The CDR3 is 14 amino acids. Trimming pared 7 bases from V and 2 bases from J, leaving 15 bases between. This chain's CDR3 is CASTDRDLTYEQYF. In DNA, the CDR3 is TGTGCCAGCACCGATCGGGACTTAACCTACGAGCAGTACTTC.

J is TRBJ2-7 and V is TRBV30; TRBD2 agrees at 8 bases. The CDR3 contains 14 residues. Per the germline V gene, CDR1 is GTSNPN and CDR2 is SVGIG (reference sequence). J lost 6 bases, V lost 2 bases, and 9 bases had no gene match. CDR3 nucleotides: TGTGCCTGGAGTCCTAGCGGGTGGTCGGTCGAGCAGTACTTC. This translates into CAWSPSGWSVEQYF. The full variable domain, with the rest looked up from reference TRBV30 and TRBJ2-7, is SQTIHQWPATLVQPVGSPLSLECTVEGTSNPNLYWYRQAAGRGLQLLFYSVGIGQISSEVPQNLSASRPQDRQFILSSKKLLLSDSGFYLCAWSPSGWSVEQYFGPGTRLTVT.

Written as DNA, the CDR3 is TGTGCCAGCAGCCGCCCGGAACAGGGAAGCACAGATACGCAGTATTTT. Residues: CASSRPEQGSTDTQYF. V is TRBV5-8 and J is TRBJ2-3; possible D gene TRBD1, 6 bases. V was cut by 4 bases and J by 0 bases, with 15 bases left in between. The CDR3 loop spans 16 amino acids. Germline CDR1 and CDR2: SGHTS and YDEGEE.

This clone was detected once. The chain uses TRBV19 and TRBJ2-2; 9 nucleotides match TRBD1. This CDR3 is 16 amino acids long. J gave up 4 bases and V 7 bases, and 10 bases lay outside the gene matches. The germline V gene has CDR1 LNHDA and CDR2 SQIVND (reference sequence). The CDR3 loop is CASTGWGTGITGELFF. CDR3 in DNA: TGTGCCAGTACGGGGTGGGGGACAGGGATCACCGGGGAGCTGTTTTTT.

Notes on this clone: The identical CDR3 is also encoded by other nucleotide sequences in the sample. V usage is TRBV9 and J usage is TRBJ1-3; D remains ambiguous. The germline V and J ends were trimmed by 0 bases and 2 bases, with 6 bases remaining between them. CDR1 SGDLS and CDR2 YYNGEE come from the germline V gene. The CDR3 extends over 14 amino acids. CDR3 amino acids: CASSVGGTGNTIYF. DNA for the CDR3: TGTGCCAGCAGCGTAGGAGGGACTGGAAACACCATATATTTT.